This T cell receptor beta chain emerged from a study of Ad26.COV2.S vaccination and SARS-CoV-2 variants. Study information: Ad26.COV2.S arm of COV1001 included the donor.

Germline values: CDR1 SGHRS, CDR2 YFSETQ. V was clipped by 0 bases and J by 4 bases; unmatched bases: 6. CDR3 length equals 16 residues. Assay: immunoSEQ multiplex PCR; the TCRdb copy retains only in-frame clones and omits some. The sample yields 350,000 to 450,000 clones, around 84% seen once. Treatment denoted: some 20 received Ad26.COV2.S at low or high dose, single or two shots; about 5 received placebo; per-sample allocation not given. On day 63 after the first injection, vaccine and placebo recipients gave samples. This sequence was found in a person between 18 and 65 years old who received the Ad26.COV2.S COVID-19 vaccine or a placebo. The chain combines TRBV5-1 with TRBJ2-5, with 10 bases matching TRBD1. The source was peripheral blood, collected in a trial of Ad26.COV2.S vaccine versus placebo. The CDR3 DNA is TGCGCCAGCAGCTTGGCGGACAGGGGGAAGAGAGAGACCCAGTACTTC. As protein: CASSLADRGKRETQYF. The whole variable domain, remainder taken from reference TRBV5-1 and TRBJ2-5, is KAGVTQTPRYLIKTRGQQVTLSCSPISGHRSVSWYQQTPGQGLQFLFEYFSETQRNKGNFPGRFSGRQFSNSRSEMNVSTLELGDSALYLCASSLADRGKRETQYFGPGTRLLVL.